The 10 T cell receptor beta chains in this list originate from one sample, sequenced in a study of cytomegalovirus exposure and HLA in healthy donors. This PCR relied on a set of 60 Vbeta primers and 13 Jbeta primers. TCRdb's copy holds only in-frame clones and misses some; the assay was immunoSEQ multiplex PCR. The data contain around 130,000 clones, around 69% of them singletons. The source material was PBMCs. The origin of the receptors is a human donor in good health.

The V and J genes are TRBV5-1 and TRBJ1-4; 7 nucleotides line up with TRBD1. CDR3 length: 13 amino acids. J lost 7 bases, V lost 2 bases, and 2 bases had no gene match. The V gene's germline CDR1 is SGHRS and CDR2 YFSETQ. CDR3 amino acids: CASSFRDSEKLFF. The CDR3 coding sequence is TGCGCCAGCAGCTTCCGGGACAGTGAAAAACTGTTTTTT.

V is TRBV9 and J is TRBJ2-5, with 9 bases aligning to TRBD2. The CDR3 loop spans 17 amino acids. Trimming cost V 0 bases and J 5 bases; bases outside gene matches: 11. CDR1 is SGDLS, CDR2 YYNGEE, per germline. The CDR3 sequence: CASSVAGSGGGGETQYF. CDR3 sequence (DNA): TGTGCCAGCAGCGTAGCGGGTAGCGGGGGTGGAGGGGAGACCCAGTACTTC.

This rearrangement joins TRBV5-4 to TRBJ2-3; tentatively, D is TRBD2 (7 bases). Germline assignment: CDR1 SGHNT and CDR2 YYREEE (reference sequence). V lost 4 bases to trimming and J lost 0 bases, with 12 bases between them. This CDR3 region has 15 residues. As DNA, the CDR3 is TGTGCCAGCAGCGGGGGGGGGCCTAGCACAGATACGCAGTATTTT. Translating gives CASSGGGPSTDTQYF.

J is TRBJ2-7 and V is TRBV2; no firm D call. The CDR3 length is 10 residues. Germline lookup yields CDR1 SNHLY and CDR2 FYNNEI. Trimming stripped 8 bases from V and 4 bases from J, with 6 bases between. DNA of the CDR3: TGTGCCAGCTCCTCTTACGAGCAGTACTTC. Translated: CASSSYEQYF.

The J gene is TRBJ2-5, the V gene TRBV19, with 9 bases matching TRBD1. The ends lost 10 bases at V and 11 bases at J; junction bases unmatched: 14. This CDR3 comprises 13 residues. Germline V CDR1 and CDR2: LNHDA, SQIVND (reference sequence). The CDR3: CATSRGTGSEQYF. For the CDR3, the DNA is TGTGCCACCTCCAGGGGGACAGGGAGTGAGCAGTACTTC.

V and J are TRBV5-3 and TRBJ1-1; 9 bases map to TRBD1. TRBV5-3 carries the ORF label, with uncertain function. The CDR3 is 16 amino acids. Trimming at V came to 4 bases and at J to 6 bases, leaving 13 bases not matched to a gene. CDR3 in amino acids: CARSPARGQGEAEAFF. DNA of the CDR3: TGTGCCAGAAGCCCCGCCAGGGGACAGGGAGAGGCTGAAGCTTTCTTT.

The V and J genes are TRBV4-1 and TRBJ2-3, with D tentatively TRBD2 (5 bases). This CDR3 spans 14 amino acids. V lost 2 bases and J 6 bases, leaving 12 bases between the germline ends. Germline CDR1 is MGHRA and CDR2 is YSYEKL. CDR3 sequence reads: CASSQRSGSDTQYF. CDR3 DNA: TGCGCCAGCAGCCAAAGGTCGGGGTCGGATACGCAGTATTTT.

The CDR3 bases are TGTGCCAGCAGCCAAACGAGGCTGAACTACACCTTC. Residues: CASSQTRLNYTF. The rearrangement joins TRBV16 to TRBJ1-2, with D hard to call. V lost 2 bases and J lost 10, with 11 bases in between. The CDR3 loop spans 12 amino acids. Per germline, CDR1 KGHSY and CDR2 FQNENV.

The rearrangement links TRBV29-1 to TRBJ2-1; 13 bases agree with TRBD2. The CDR3 spans 16 residues. The V gene end was trimmed by 1 base and the J gene end by 6 bases; junction bases not matched to a gene: 6. Germline loops: CDR1 SQVTM, CDR2 ANQGSEA. CDR3 loop: CSVEGIRTSGSNEQFF. The DNA for the CDR3 is TGCAGCGTTGAAGGGATAAGGACTAGCGGGAGCAATGAGCAGTTCTTC.

V gene TRBV10-3 combines with J gene TRBJ2-5, with TRBD2 matching 10 bases. The CDR3 covers 14 residues. The V and J ends lost 4 bases and 5 bases, in that order; junction bases with no gene match: 4. Germline V gene data show CDR1 as ENHRY and CDR2 as SYGVKD. Written as DNA, the CDR3 is TGTGCCATCAGTGCTAGCGGGAGCAGGGAGACCCAGTACTTC. Protein product: CAISASGSRETQYF.